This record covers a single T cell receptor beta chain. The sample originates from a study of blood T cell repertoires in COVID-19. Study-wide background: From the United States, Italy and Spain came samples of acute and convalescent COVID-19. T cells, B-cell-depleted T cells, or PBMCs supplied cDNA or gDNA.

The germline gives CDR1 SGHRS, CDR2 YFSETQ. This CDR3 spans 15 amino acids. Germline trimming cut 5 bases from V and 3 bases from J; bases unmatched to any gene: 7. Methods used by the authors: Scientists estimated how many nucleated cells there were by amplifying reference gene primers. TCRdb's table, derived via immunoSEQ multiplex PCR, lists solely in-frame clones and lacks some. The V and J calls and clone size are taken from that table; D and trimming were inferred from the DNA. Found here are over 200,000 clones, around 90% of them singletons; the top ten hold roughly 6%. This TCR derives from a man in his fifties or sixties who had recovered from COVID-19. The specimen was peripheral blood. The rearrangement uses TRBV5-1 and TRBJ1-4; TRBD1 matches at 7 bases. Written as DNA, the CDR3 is TGCGCCAGCAGTATACAGGGGAGGCCTAATGAAAAACTGTTTTTT. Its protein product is CASSIQGRPNEKLFF.